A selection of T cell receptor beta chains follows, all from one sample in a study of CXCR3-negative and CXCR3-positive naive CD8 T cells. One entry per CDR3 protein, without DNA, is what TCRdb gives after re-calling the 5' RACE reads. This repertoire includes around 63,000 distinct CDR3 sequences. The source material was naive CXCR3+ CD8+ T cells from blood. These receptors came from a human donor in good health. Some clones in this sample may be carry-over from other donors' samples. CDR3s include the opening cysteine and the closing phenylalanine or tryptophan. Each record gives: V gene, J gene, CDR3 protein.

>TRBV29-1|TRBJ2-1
CSGIAGGVSNEQFF
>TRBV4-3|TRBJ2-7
CASSQELWYSYEQYF
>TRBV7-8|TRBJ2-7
CASSFGFPGYEQYF
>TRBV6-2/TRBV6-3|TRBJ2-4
CASSYDQVDQYF
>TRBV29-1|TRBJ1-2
CSVQGQGTPNYGYTF
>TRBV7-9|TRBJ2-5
CASTHSGTYQETQYF
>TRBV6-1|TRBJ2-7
CASSIRTGNYEQYF
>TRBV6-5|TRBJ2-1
CASSYATPGSWVNEQFF
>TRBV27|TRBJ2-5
CASSLGHQETQYF
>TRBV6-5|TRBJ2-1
CASSFGGENEQFF
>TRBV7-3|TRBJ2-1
CASSPGPLAPPNEQFF
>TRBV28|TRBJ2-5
CASSLPAPGTGVRGPKETQYF
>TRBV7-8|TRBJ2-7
CASSLGRGTGSWEQYF